This T cell receptor (beta chain) derives from a study of patients and donors after allogeneic stem cell transplantation. From the RT-PCR reads, TCRdb called clonotypes with MiXCR, one entry per CDR3 protein. Found here are hundreds of thousands of distinct CDR3 sequences, roughly 16% of them singletons; the top ten hold 7.2%. V shed 4 bases and J 3 bases; nucleotides not matched to a gene: 5. CDR1 and CDR2 (germline): SGHRS, YFSETQ. This CDR3 contains 15 residues. This receptor was obtained from a human donor who was either an allogeneic HSCT recipient or a stem cell or donor lymphocyte infusion donor (not recorded which). It is not recorded whose cells these are; they may come from a transplant donor. This rearrangement joins TRBV5-1 to TRBJ2-4; TRBD1 agrees at 9 bases. The material sequenced was blood, either unsorted or a sorted T cell fraction (not recorded which). CDR3 sequence (DNA): TGCGCCAGCAGCCAGGGACAGGGTGGCAAAAACATTCAGTACTTC. This gives the protein CASSQGQGGKNIQYF.